The clone carrying this T cell receptor (beta chain) was seen a few times. The antigen is undetermined. Losses at the gene ends were 3 bases for V and 3 bases for J; bases not matched to a gene: 5. The CDR3 covers 15 residues. This record comes from a study of T cell repertoires in cytomegalovirus infection. Looking at the study overall: CMV infection plus the matching HLA type was flagged by public TCR beta signatures. Study-level results: Within the response measured ex vivo, HLA-C-restricted CMV-specific TCR beta clonotypes were dominant.

One entry per CDR3 protein, called by TCRdb with MiXCR from the reads. The sample shows about 530,000 distinct CDR3 sequences, 26% of them seen only once. The V call is TRBV12-3 or TRBV12-4, the J call TRBJ2-7; 10 nucleotides match TRBD2. The sequence derives from a human donor in good health (CMV status not recorded). Some clones in this sample may be carry-over from other donors' samples. The sample was PBMCs. CDR3 DNA: TGTGCCAGCAGTTTGACTAGCGGGTCGCTCTACGAGCAGTACTTC. Its translation is CASSLTSGSLYEQYF.